Following are 22 T cell receptor beta chains from one sample sequenced in a study of OX40 agonist ivuxolimab in advanced cancers. TCRdb's table, derived via immunoSEQ multiplex PCR, lists solely in-frame clones and lacks some. The sample holds 65,000 to 75,000 clones, about 89% seen once. Here the sequenced sample was CD4+ or CD8+ T cells sorted from blood, taken in a trial of the OX40 agonist ivuxolimab. The receptors come from an adult with an advanced solid tumor such as melanoma, head and neck, liver or kidney cancer.

The gene calls are TRBV28 and TRBJ2-7, with 7 bases lining up with TRBD1. Germline lookup yields CDR1 MDHEN and CDR2 SYDVKM. Trimming at V came to 8 bases and at J to 3 bases, leaving 4 bases not matched to a gene. This CDR3 has 12 amino acids. DNA of the CDR3: TGTGCCAGCGGACCAGGGGGCTACGAGCAGTACTTC. As protein: CASGPGGYEQYF.

The chain employs TRBV7-9 and TRBJ1-2; D gene uncertain. Per the germline V gene, CDR1 is SEHNR and CDR2 is FQNEAQ (reference sequence). CDR3 length: 13 residues. Trimming took off 6 bases at V and 7 bases at J, with 15 bases between the two ends. The CDR3: CASRSGEASGYTF. The CDR3 DNA sequence: TGTGCCAGCAGATCAGGCGAGGCATCTGGCTACACCTTC. Looking up the rest from reference TRBV7-9 and TRBJ1-2 gives the full variable domain: DTGVSQNPRHKITKRGQNVTFRCDPISEHNRLYWYRQTLGQGPEFLTYFQNEAQLEKSRLLSDRFSAERPKGSFSTLEIQRTEQGDSAMYLCASRSGEASGYTFGSGTRLTVV.

The chain employs TRBV11-2 and TRBJ2-3; the D is unclear. Germline-derived CDR1 and CDR2 are SGHAT and FQNNGV. The CDR3 runs to 14 residues. V lost 5 bases and J 6 bases, leaving 15 bases between the germline ends. The CDR3 nucleotides read TGTGCCAGCAGCCAAGCCCTTTTGGGGGATACGCAGTATTTT. Translated: CASSQALLGDTQYF. Full variable domain (missing parts from reference TRBV11-2 and TRBJ2-3): EAGVAQSPRYKIIEKRQSVAFWCNPISGHATLYWYQQILGQGPKLLIQFQNNGVVDDSQLPKDRFSAERLKGVDSTLKIQPAKLEDSAVYLCASSQALLGDTQYFGPGTRLTVL.

This clone appeared a few times. V and J are TRBV7-3 and TRBJ2-1; 9 positions agree with TRBD1. The ends lost 4 bases at V and 2 bases at J; junction bases unmatched: 9. The CDR3 is 17 amino acids. Per the germline V gene, CDR1 is SGHTA and CDR2 is FQGTGA. For the CDR3, the DNA is TGTGCCAGCAGCTCCTCCAGAGGACAGGGGACCTACAATGAGCAGTTCTTC. The encoded protein is CASSSSRGQGTYNEQFF.

The chain uses TRBV2 and TRBJ2-2, with TRBD2 identical over 7 bases. Looked up from germline, CDR1 is SNHLY and CDR2 is FYNNEI. Trimming took 6 bases from V and 0 from J; bases not matched to a gene: 1. This CDR3 comprises 14 residues. CDR3 coding DNA: TGTGCCAGCAGAAGCGGGACGAACACCGGGGAGCTGTTTTTT. This gives the protein CASRSGTNTGELFF.

V is TRBV11-2 and J is TRBJ1-1; D might be TRBD1 (5 bases). Trimming left V 1 base short and J 6 bases short, with 12 bases between. Germline V gene lookup returns CDR1 SGHAT and CDR2 FQNNGV. The CDR3 is made up of 14 amino acids. As DNA, the CDR3 is TGTGCCAGCAGCTTAGTACTAGGGGTCCCTGAAGCTTTCTTT. Translation gives CASSLVLGVPEAFF.

This clone occurred once. The chain is built from TRBV28 and TRBJ2-1; D is unclear. Germline V gene lookup returns CDR1 MDHEN and CDR2 SYDVKM. The CDR3 extends over 16 amino acids. Trimming took off 6 bases at V and 9 bases at J, with 24 bases between the two ends. Written as DNA, the CDR3 is TGTGCCAGCAGCCCCGGCGGTAGAAGGAACCTCTTTGAGCAGTTCTTC. As protein: CASSPGGRRNLFEQFF.

The rearrangement uses TRBV2 and TRBJ2-3; 11 positions agree with TRBD1. V gave up 7 bases and J gave up 6 bases; unmatched junction bases: 6. CDR1 is SNHLY and CDR2 is FYNNEI in the germline V gene. The CDR3 has 14 residues. The CDR3 region has the DNA TGTGCCAGCAAAACGGACAGGGGGCACGATACGCAGTATTTT. Its protein is CASKTDRGHDTQYF.

J is TRBJ2-5 and V is TRBV6-6; 8 nucleotides match TRBD2. Per germline, CDR1 MNHNY and CDR2 SVGAGI (reference sequence). The CDR3 is 13 residues long. Trimming at V came to 6 bases and at J to 5 bases, leaving 5 bases not matched to a gene. As DNA, the CDR3 is TGTGCCAGCAGCGGGACTAGTTTGGAGACCCAGTACTTC. Protein sequence: CASSGTSLETQYF.

This chain links TRBV2 with TRBJ2-5, with D perhaps TRBD1 (7 bases). The ends were cut back, 6 bases at V and 3 bases at J, with 14 bases in the middle. The CDR3 has 14 amino acids. Germline V gives CDR1 SNHLY, CDR2 FYNNEI. The CDR3 DNA is TGTGCCAGCAGCGCGGGACAGCCAAAAGAGACCCAGTACTTC. Translation: CASSAGQPKETQYF.

The V gene is TRBV18, the J gene TRBJ2-1, with TRBD2 identical over 7 bases. Germline trimming cut 6 bases from V and 6 bases from J; bases unmatched to any gene: 8. This CDR3 has 14 amino acids. Germline CDR1 reads KGHSH; CDR2 reads LQKENI. For the CDR3, the DNA is TGTGCCAGCTCCCTGAGACTAGCTGGCAATGAGCAGTTCTTC. This gives the protein CASSLRLAGNEQFF.

The sample holds a few counts of this clone. This chain uses TRBV6-1 with TRBJ1-6; 8 bases are a match to TRBD1. Per germline, CDR1 MNHNS and CDR2 SASEGT. V was pared by 6 bases and J by 10 bases, with 2 bases of the junction left unmatched. The CDR3 length is 12 residues. The CDR3 DNA sequence: TGTGCCAGCAGGACAGGGGTCTCACCCCTCCACTTT. Encoded protein: CASRTGVSPLHF.

The V gene is TRBV28, the J gene TRBJ2-7; D might be TRBD2 (7 bases). Between the trimmed V and J ends, which lost 5 bases and 3 bases, there was a span of 14 bases. The CDR3 totals 14 residues. Germline V gene sequence: CDR1 MDHEN, CDR2 SYDVKM. The chain's CDR3 is CASSPGLGGYEQYF. CDR3 in DNA: TGTGCCAGCAGTCCCGGACTAGGGGGCTACGAGCAGTACTTC.

The chain couples TRBV6-5 to TRBJ1-6; D is undetermined. The germline V and J ends were trimmed by 8 bases and 9 bases, with 14 bases remaining between them. CDR3 length equals 13 residues. From germline, CDR1 is MNHEY and CDR2 SVGAGI. The CDR3 here is CASRLEAASPLHF. The CDR3 DNA reads as TGTGCCAGCCGACTGGAGGCAGCTTCACCCCTCCACTTT.

This clone was recorded once. The chain carries TRBV29-1 and TRBJ2-7; 9 bases agree with TRBD1. J gave up 7 bases and V 7 bases, and 14 bases lay outside the gene matches. This CDR3 is 14 amino acids long. CDR1 is SQVTM and CDR2 is ANQGSEA in the germline V gene. CDR3 sequence: CSASRDRGSREQYF. The CDR3 DNA reads TGCAGCGCCAGTAGAGACAGGGGGTCGAGGGAGCAGTACTTC.

The chain joins TRBV6-6 to TRBJ1-1, with D unresolved. Trimming left V 2 bases short and J 1 base short, with 14 bases between. The germline V gene has CDR1 MNHNY and CDR2 SVGAGI (reference sequence). There are 16 residues in the CDR3. CDR3 sequence: CASSYGFLRKNTEAFF. In DNA, the CDR3 is TGTGCCAGCAGTTACGGTTTCCTGAGGAAGAACACTGAAGCTTTCTTT.

The chain links TRBV5-6 to TRBJ1-2, with 7 bases identical to TRBD1. Germline CDR1 and CDR2: SGHDT and YYEEEE. The CDR3 consists of 17 residues. The trim removed 2 bases at V and 0 bases at J, leaving 10 bases unmatched. DNA of the CDR3: TGTGCCAGCAGCTTCTATGAGGGGGCCAGGCCTAACTATGGCTACACCTTC. Translation gives CASSFYEGARPNYGYTF. Supplemented by reference TRBV5-6 and TRBJ1-2, the full variable domain reads DAGVTQSPTHLIKTRGQQVTLRCSPKSGHDTVSWYQQALGQGPQFIFQYYEEEERQRGNFPDRFSGHQFPNYSSELNVNALLLGDSALYLCASSFYEGARPNYGYTFGSGTRLTVV.

The chain couples TRBV19 to TRBJ2-1; maybe TRBD1 (6 bases). With 6 bases removed from V and 6 bases from J, the gap between germline ends came to 9 bases. Germline CDR1 and CDR2: LNHDA and SQIVND (reference sequence). The CDR3 totals 12 residues. Here the CDR3 reads CASSGQFNEQFF. The CDR3 DNA follows: TGTGCCAGTAGCGGACAGTTCAATGAGCAGTTCTTC.

This rearrangement joins TRBV29-1 to TRBJ2-3; D is perhaps TRBD2 (5 bases). This CDR3 is 13 amino acids long. Trimming pared 6 bases from V and 1 base from J, leaving 11 bases between. From germline, CDR1 is SQVTM and CDR2 ANQGSEA. CDR3 coding DNA: TGCAGCGTGACTGGAGGCGGCACAGATACGCAGTATTTT. This sequence encodes CSVTGGGTDTQYF.

The genes are TRBV6-1 and TRBJ1-5; 9 positions agree with TRBD1. J lost 2 bases, V lost 5 bases, and 1 base had no gene match. The germline gives CDR1 MNHNS, CDR2 SASEGT. CDR3 length: 14 amino acids. DNA of the CDR3: TGTGCCAGCAGTTGGACAGGGGGCAATCAGCCCCAGCATTTT. Its translation: CASSWTGGNQPQHF.

The chain couples TRBV5-6 to TRBJ1-3; TRBD1 agrees at 9 bases. This CDR3 contains 17 residues. Germline loops: CDR1 SGHDT, CDR2 YYEEEE. V lost 4 bases to trimming and J lost 0 bases; unmatched junction nucleotides: 8. CDR3 residues: CASSSSGTGISGNTIYF. The CDR3 nucleotides are TGTGCCAGCAGCAGCTCCGGGACAGGGATCTCTGGAAACACCATATATTTT.

CDR3 protein: CASSLTGQGSNQPQHF. In nucleotides, the CDR3 is TGTGCCAGCAGCTTAACCGGACAGGGGAGCAATCAGCCCCAGCATTTT. The rearrangement links TRBV7-3 to TRBJ1-5, with 9 bases aligning to TRBD1. After removal of 0 bases from V and 1 base from J, the junction contained 1 base not matched to a gene. Germline assignment: CDR1 SGHTA and CDR2 FQGTGA. CDR3 length: 16 residues.